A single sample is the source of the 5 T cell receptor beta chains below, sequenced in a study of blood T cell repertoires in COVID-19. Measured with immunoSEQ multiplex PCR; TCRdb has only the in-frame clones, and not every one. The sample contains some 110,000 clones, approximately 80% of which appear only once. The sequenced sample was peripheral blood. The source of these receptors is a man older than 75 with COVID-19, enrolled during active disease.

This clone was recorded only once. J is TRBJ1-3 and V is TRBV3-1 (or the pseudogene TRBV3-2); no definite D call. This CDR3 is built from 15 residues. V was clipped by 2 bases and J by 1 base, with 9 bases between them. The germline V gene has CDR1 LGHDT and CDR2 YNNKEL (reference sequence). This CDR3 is CASSQPYSSGNTIYF. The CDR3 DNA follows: TGTGCCAGCAGCCAACCGTATAGTTCTGGAAACACCATATATTTT.

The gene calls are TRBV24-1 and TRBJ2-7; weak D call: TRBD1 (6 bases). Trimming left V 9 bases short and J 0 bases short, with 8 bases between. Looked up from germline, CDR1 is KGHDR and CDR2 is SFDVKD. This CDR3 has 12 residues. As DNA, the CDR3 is TGTGCCACCCAGGGGAACTCCTACGAGCAGTACTTC. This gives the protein CATQGNSYEQYF.

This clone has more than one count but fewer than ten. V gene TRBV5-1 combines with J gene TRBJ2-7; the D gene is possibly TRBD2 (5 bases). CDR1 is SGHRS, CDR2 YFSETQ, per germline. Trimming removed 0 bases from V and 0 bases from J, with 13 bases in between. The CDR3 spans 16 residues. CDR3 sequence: CASSLAGLPSSYEQYF. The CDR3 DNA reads TGCGCCAGCAGCTTGGCTGGACTCCCCAGCTCCTACGAGCAGTACTTC.

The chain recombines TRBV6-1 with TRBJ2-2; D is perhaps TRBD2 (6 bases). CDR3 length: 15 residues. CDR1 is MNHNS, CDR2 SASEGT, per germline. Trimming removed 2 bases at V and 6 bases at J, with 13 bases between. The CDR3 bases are TGTGCCAGCAGTGAACTAGCGCGTAGTCCCGGGGAGCTGTTTTTT. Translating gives CASSELARSPGELFF.

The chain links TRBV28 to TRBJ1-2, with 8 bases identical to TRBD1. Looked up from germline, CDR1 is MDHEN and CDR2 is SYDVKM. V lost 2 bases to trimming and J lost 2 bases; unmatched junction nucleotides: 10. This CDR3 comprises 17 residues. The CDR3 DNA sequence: TGTGCCAGCAGTTTAAACGCAGGGGGCTTTATAAACTATGGCTACACCTTC. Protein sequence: CASSLNAGGFINYGYTF.